The next 7 T cell receptor beta chains were all read from a single sample in a study of blood T cell repertoires in COVID-19. Repertoires were generated with immunoSEQ multiplex PCR, while TCRdb's copy carries only in-frame clones and drops some. The data show 80,000 to 85,000 clones, with around 88% seen just once and 4% to 5.5% held by the top ten. Sequences were obtained from peripheral blood. The receptor set was obtained from an elderly woman with acute or convalescent COVID-19.

The chain combines TRBV25-1 with TRBJ1-1; the match to TRBD1 covers 12 bases. This CDR3 contains 16 residues. V trimming: 4 bases; J trimming: 1 base; junction bases outside the gene matches: 4. Germline values: CDR1 MGHDK, CDR2 SYGVNS. The CDR3 loop reads CASSAGQGARNTEAFF. CDR3 bases: TGTGCCAGCAGTGCGGGACAGGGGGCAAGGAACACTGAAGCTTTCTTT.

The chain uses TRBV7-2 and TRBJ2-3; D is unclear. CDR3 length: 13 residues. The V end lost 3 bases, the J end lost 4 bases, and 8 bases lay between the germline ends. CDR1 and CDR2 (germline): SGHTA, FQGNSA. CDR3 in DNA: TGTGCCAGCAGCTTGGGCCCGGCAGATACGCAGTATTTT. It is translated as CASSLGPADTQYF.

This clone was detected once. CDR3 DNA: TGCGCCAGCAGCCGAAACAGGGGGGACATTCAGTACTTC. Protein product: CASSRNRGDIQYF. The chain has TRBV4-1 and TRBJ2-4, with 8 bases matching TRBD1. CDR3 length: 13 residues. From germline, CDR1 is MGHRA and CDR2 YSYEKL. The ends lost 4 bases at V and 8 bases at J; junction bases unmatched: 4.

The V and J genes are TRBV25-1 and TRBJ1-6, with unresolved D. The CDR3 is 15 residues long. Germline-derived CDR1 and CDR2 are MGHDK and SYGVNS. With 1 base removed from V and 14 bases from J, the gap between germline ends came to 18 bases. This CDR3 is CASSESSPRISALHF. CDR3 bases: TGTGCCAGCAGTGAATCCTCTCCTAGAATATCAGCCCTCCACTTT.

Regarding this clone: The sample has other DNA sequences that encode this CDR3 too. The chain carries TRBV9 and TRBJ1-1; D is unresolved. Trimming removed 0 bases from V and 1 base from J, with 4 bases in between. The CDR3 sequence is 13 residues long. The germline V gene has CDR1 SGDLS and CDR2 YYNGEE. CDR3: CASSVAGNTEAFF. The CDR3, as DNA: TGTGCCAGCAGCGTAGCCGGGAACACTGAAGCTTTCTTT.

This rearrangement joins TRBV19 to TRBJ1-1; TRBD1 matches at 9 bases. CDR3 length equals 13 residues. Germline V lookup: CDR1 LNHDA, CDR2 SQIVND (reference sequence). The V segment lost 5 bases and the J segment 4 bases; nucleotides outside the gene matches: 2. This CDR3 reads CASSPDRGTEAFF. The DNA of the CDR3 is TGTGCCAGTAGTCCGGACAGGGGCACTGAAGCTTTCTTT.

This clone is a singleton in its sample. This chain uses TRBV2 with TRBJ2-1; D is unresolved. The CDR3 is 11 amino acids. The V end was cut by 5 bases, the J end by 7 bases, with 6 bases between. The germline CDR1 and CDR2 sequences are SNHLY and FYNNEI. The CDR3 DNA sequence: TGTGCCAGCAGTACCGGGAATGAGCAGTTCTTC. It yields the protein CASSTGNEQFF.